The clone carrying this TCR beta chain was detected only once. Per the original data handling: Scientists estimated how many nucleated cells there were by amplifying reference gene primers. Sequenced by immunoSEQ multiplex PCR; TCRdb stores in-frame clones only, minus some. The V and J calls and clone size are taken from that table; D and trimming were inferred from the DNA. Of over 75,000 clones detected, roughly 82% appear once; the ten largest clones hold more than 1%. This specimen comes from a study of blood T cell repertoires in COVID-19. Study-wide context: COVID-19 samples collected from the United States, Italy and Spain covered acute and convalescent phases. PBMCs, B-cell-depleted T cells, or T cells provided the cDNA or gDNA that made up the material.

With 2 bases removed from V and 1 base from J, the gap between germline ends came to 18 bases. The germline CDR1 and CDR2 sequences are MNHNS and SASEGT. The CDR3 spans 18 residues. This receptor was identified in a woman of 80 years or more with acute or convalescent COVID-19. Sequencing was done on a sample of peripheral blood. The rearrangement links TRBV6-1 to TRBJ1-3, with D possibly being TRBD1 (6 bases). Written as DNA, the CDR3 is TGTGCCAGCAGTGAACGGGAGGGTGGCAGGGGATCTGGAAACACCATATATTTT. Residues: CASSEREGGRGSGNTIYF.